The 10 T cell receptor beta chains listed next were all sequenced from one sample in a study of regulatory T cells in long-lasting Graves disease. Stated time point: persistent/refractory GD, antithyroid drugs over 5 years with positive TRAb. PBMC-extracted RNA yielded the TCR library. HTBI primers from iRepertoire and Arm-PCR of CDR3 regions yielded the TCR beta libraries. In TCRdb, the multiplex PCR reads were re-called with MiXCR into one record per CDR3 protein. The data contain approximately 500,000 distinct CDR3 sequences, roughly 21% of them singletons. The sequenced sample was peripheral blood mononuclear cells (PBMCs), obtained when the disease was refractory, from a patient treated with antithyroid drugs. These receptors came from a female donor with Graves disease.

This clonotype was seen more than once but under ten times. This chain uses TRBV7-9 with TRBJ2-4; 10 nucleotides line up with TRBD2. With V trimmed by 5 bases and J by 15 bases, 7 bases remained unmatched. The CDR3 consists of 12 residues. Germline loops: CDR1 SEHNR, CDR2 FQNEAQ (reference sequence). This CDR3 reads CASSTQLAGRYF. The CDR3 bases are TGTGCCAGCAGCACCCAACTAGCGGGAAGGTACTTC.

Many counts were recorded for this clonotype. This sequence joins TRBV15 and TRBJ2-7, with 8 bases matching TRBD1. Looked up from germline, CDR1 is LNHNV and CDR2 is YYDKDF (reference sequence). The CDR3 is 14 amino acids. Trimming took 2 bases from V and 3 from J; bases not matched to a gene: 3. CDR3 nucleotide sequence: TGTGCCACCAGCAGAAGGACAGGGAACTACGAGCAGTACTTC. It yields the protein CATSRRTGNYEQYF.

This clonotype has a count of ten or more. This chain links TRBV11-2 with TRBJ2-7; the D gene is possibly TRBD1 (6 bases). Germline V gene lookup returns CDR1 SGHAT and CDR2 FQNNGV. The CDR3 length is 15 residues. V dropped 5 bases and J dropped 3 bases, with 17 bases sitting between them. CDR3 DNA: TGTGCCAGCAGCCCCCCGGACAGTAAAGACTACGAGCAGTACTTC. Its translation: CASSPPDSKDYEQYF.

This clonotype was found many times. The chain is built from TRBV2 and TRBJ2-1; 9 bases are shared with TRBD2. This CDR3 contains 14 residues. CDR1 and CDR2 (germline): SNHLY, FYNNEI. J lost 7 bases, V lost 6 bases, and 7 bases had no gene match. CDR3 DNA sequence: TGTGCCAGCAGAGGCGGGACTAGCCGAAATGAGCAGTTCTTC. It encodes CASRGGTSRNEQFF. The whole variable domain, filled in from reference TRBV2 and TRBJ2-1, reads EPEVTQTPSHQVTQMGQEVILRCVPISNHLYFYWYRQILGQKVEFLVSFYNNEISEKSEIFDDQFSVERPDGSNFTLKIRSTKLEDSAMYFCASRGGTSRNEQFFGPGTRLTVL.

J is TRBJ1-2 and V is TRBV20-1, with D perhaps TRBD1 (6 bases). The V end was cut by 7 bases, the J end by 6 bases, with 18 bases between. CDR1 and CDR2 from the germline V gene are DFQATT and SNEGSKA (reference sequence). The CDR3 extends over 13 amino acids. The CDR3 loop is CSGSRGGFDGYTF. CDR3 coding DNA: TGCAGTGGCTCCCGAGGGGGGTTTGATGGCTACACCTTC.

V gene TRBV30 combines with J gene TRBJ2-5; D assignment may be TRBD1 or TRBD2 (7 bases each). Trimming removed 8 bases from V and 7 bases from J, with 20 bases in between. CDR1 is GTSNPN, CDR2 SVGIG, per germline (reference sequence). The CDR3 extends over 13 amino acids. CDR3 DNA: TGTGCCAAGAGCAGGGGGAGGGAGGGGACCCAGTACTTC. Its protein product is CAKSRGREGTQYF.

This clonotype was picked up many times. The chain is built from TRBV28 and TRBJ1-5; 11 positions match TRBD1. V lost 6 bases to trimming and J lost 6 bases; unmatched junction nucleotides: 4. The V gene's germline CDR1 is MDHEN and CDR2 SYDVKM. The length of the CDR3 is 14 residues. The CDR3: CASRVGTGGQPQHF. In DNA form, the CDR3 reads TGTGCCAGCAGAGTTGGGACAGGGGGTCAGCCCCAGCATTTT.

The chain is built from TRBV19 and TRBJ2-7; tentatively, D is TRBD1 (6 bases). The CDR3 runs to 15 residues. Looked up from germline, CDR1 is LNHDA and CDR2 is SQIVND (reference sequence). The ends were cut back, 9 bases at V and 7 bases at J, with 25 bases in the middle. The CDR3 is CASSTPRTVFLEQYF. As DNA, the CDR3 is TGTGCCAGCTCTACACCCAGGACAGTATTCCTTGAGCAGTACTTC.

CDR3 DNA: TGTGCCAGCAGCCAAGGGACGCCTCTCGCTGCTGGGGCCAACGTCCTGACTTTC. It codes for CASSQGTPLAAGANVLTF. The V call is TRBV3-1, the J call TRBJ2-6; D gene ambiguous. V shed 1 base and J shed 2 bases, with 15 bases lying between them. CDR1 LGHDT and CDR2 YNNKEL come from the germline V gene (reference sequence). This CDR3 comprises 18 residues.

The chain is built from TRBV4-2 and TRBJ2-7; possibly TRBD2 for D (6 bases). Germline V gene sequence: CDR1 LGHNA, CDR2 YNFKEQ. Trimming cost V 0 bases and J 7 bases, with 16 bases left between them. The CDR3 covers 15 residues. The CDR3 spells CASSQDLWLGLEQYF. The CDR3 coding sequence is TGTGCCAGCAGCCAAGATCTTTGGCTGGGACTGGAGCAGTACTTC.